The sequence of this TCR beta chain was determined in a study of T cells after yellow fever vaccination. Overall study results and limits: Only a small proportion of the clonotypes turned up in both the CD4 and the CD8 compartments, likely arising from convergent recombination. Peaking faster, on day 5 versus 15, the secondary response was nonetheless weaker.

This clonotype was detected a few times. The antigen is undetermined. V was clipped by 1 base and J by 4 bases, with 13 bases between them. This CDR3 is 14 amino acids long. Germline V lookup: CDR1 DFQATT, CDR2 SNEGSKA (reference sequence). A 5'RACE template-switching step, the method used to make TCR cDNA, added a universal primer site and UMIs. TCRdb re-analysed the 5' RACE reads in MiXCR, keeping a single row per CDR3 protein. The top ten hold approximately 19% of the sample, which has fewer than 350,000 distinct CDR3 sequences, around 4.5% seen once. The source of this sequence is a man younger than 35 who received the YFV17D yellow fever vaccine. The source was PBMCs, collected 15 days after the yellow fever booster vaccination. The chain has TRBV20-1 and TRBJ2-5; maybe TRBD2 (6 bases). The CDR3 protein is CSARGRLVRETQYF. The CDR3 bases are TGCAGTGCTAGAGGTCGACTAGTAAGAGAGACCCAGTACTTC.